What follows are 21 T cell receptor beta chains derived from one specimen sequenced in a study of cytomegalovirus exposure and HLA in healthy donors. The repertoire was sequenced with immunoSEQ multiplex PCR; TCRdb's copy has only in-frame clones and lacks some. This repertoire shows fewer than 75,000 clones, around 96% found once; its top ten account for approximately 3.5%. Specimen: PBMCs. The receptor set was obtained from a man aged 18 to 29 in good health and CMV-seronegative.

The V gene is TRBV11-2, the J gene TRBJ1-5; no clear D gene. CDR1 SGHAT and CDR2 FQNNGV come from the germline V gene. The V end lost 1 base, the J end lost 6 bases, and 10 bases lay between the germline ends. The CDR3 runs 14 residues. The CDR3 loop is CASSLAGKGQPQHF. CDR3 DNA: TGTGCCAGCAGCTTAGCAGGTAAAGGTCAGCCCCAGCATTTT.

The rearrangement uses TRBV27 and TRBJ2-3; D not certain. The CDR3 sequence is 17 residues long. Germline lookup yields CDR1 MNHEY and CDR2 SMNVEV (reference sequence). V was trimmed by 4 bases and J by 2 bases, leaving 19 bases between them. The CDR3: CASSSLITPGSTDTQYF. The CDR3 nucleotides read TGTGCCAGCAGTTCCCTCATCACACCGGGTTCCACAGATACGCAGTATTTT.

The J gene is TRBJ2-5, the V gene TRBV5-4; TRBD2 matches at 13 bases. Looked up from germline, CDR1 is SGHNT and CDR2 is YYREEE (reference sequence). After removal of 0 bases from V and 1 base from J, the junction contained 0 bases not matched to a gene. CDR3 size: 16 residues. The CDR3 reads CASSLGLAGGQETQYF. The CDR3 nucleotides are TGTGCCAGCAGCTTGGGACTAGCGGGGGGCCAAGAGACCCAGTACTTC.

This chain connects TRBV4-1 to TRBJ2-7, with D possibly TRBD1 on 5 matching bases. This CDR3 is 13 amino acids long. V was shortened by 1 base and J by 7 bases, with 11 bases between the two germline ends. CDR1 and CDR2 (germline): MGHRA, YSYEKL. CDR3 amino acids: CASSQGQFKEQYF. The CDR3 DNA follows: TGCGCCAGCAGCCAAGGACAGTTCAAGGAGCAGTACTTC.

V and J are TRBV7-2 and TRBJ1-1, with D perhaps TRBD1 (5 bases). Germline CDR1 is SGHTA and CDR2 is FQGNSA. Trimming took 5 bases from V and 1 from J, leaving 11 bases between them. The CDR3 is made up of 14 amino acids. DNA for the CDR3: TGTGCCAGCAGCCCGGGACTGCCGAACACTGAAGCTTTCTTT. Protein sequence: CASSPGLPNTEAFF. The full variable domain, its missing parts supplied by reference TRBV7-2 and TRBJ1-1, is GAGVSQSPSNKVTEKGKDVELRCDPISGHTALYWYRQSLGQGLEFLIYFQGNSAPDKSGLPSDRFSAERTGGSVSTLTIQRTQQEDSAVYLCASSPGLPNTEAFFGQGTRLTVV.

This sequence joins TRBV27 and TRBJ1-2, with D possibly TRBD1 on 6 matching bases. Between the trimmed V and J ends, which lost 11 bases and 6 bases, there was a span of 19 bases. Germline assignment: CDR1 MNHEY and CDR2 SMNVEV (reference sequence). The CDR3 sequence is 13 residues long. As DNA, the CDR3 is TGTGCCCCCGGTAGGGGGGGGCGGAATGGCTACACCTTC. Protein sequence: CAPGRGGRNGYTF.

The rearrangement uses TRBV5-4 and TRBJ1-2; 8 bases are shared with TRBD1. V lost 0 bases and J lost 7; bases outside the gene matches: 8. Per germline, CDR1 SGHNT and CDR2 YYREEE (reference sequence). The CDR3 sequence is 15 residues long. CDR3 loop: CASSLDWADRGGYTF. CDR3 coding DNA: TGTGCCAGCAGCTTGGATTGGGCCGACAGGGGTGGCTACACCTTC.

As DNA, the CDR3 is TGTGCCAGCAGCCCATCTAGCGGGGGGAATCGGGATACGCAGTATTTT. Protein sequence: CASSPSSGGNRDTQYF. V and J are TRBV7-3 and TRBJ2-3; 11 nucleotides line up with TRBD2. Trimming at V came to 5 bases and at J to 6 bases, leaving 10 bases not matched to a gene. This CDR3 is 16 amino acids long. From germline, CDR1 is SGHTA and CDR2 FQGTGA.

The J gene is TRBJ2-3, the V gene TRBV10-3, with D possibly TRBD2 on 7 matching bases. Germline values: CDR1 ENHRY, CDR2 SYGVKD. Trimming cost V 6 bases and J 7 bases, with 26 bases left between them. There are 17 residues in the CDR3. The CDR3 region is CAISGLLSGAQGYTQYF. The CDR3 DNA reads TGTGCCATCAGCGGACTGCTAAGCGGGGCCCAGGGGTATACGCAGTATTTT.

The V gene is TRBV7-9, the J gene TRBJ1-1; 9 bases are shared with TRBD1. The CDR3 is made up of 14 amino acids. The V and J ends lost 3 bases and 4 bases, in that order; junction bases with no gene match: 3. The germline V gene encodes CDR1 SEHNR and CDR2 FQNEAQ (reference sequence). CDR3 DNA sequence: TGTGCCAGCAGCTTGGGGACAGGGCCCACTGAAGCTTTCTTT. Its translation: CASSLGTGPTEAFF.

The chain carries TRBV5-6 and TRBJ2-1, with 10 bases that match TRBD1. The V segment lost 2 bases and the J segment 6 bases; nucleotides outside the gene matches: 5. Germline CDR1 SGHDT, CDR2 YYEEEE. The CDR3 loop spans 15 amino acids. The CDR3 region is CASSLIGTGVNEQFF. In DNA form, the CDR3 reads TGTGCCAGCAGCTTAATCGGGACAGGGGTCAATGAGCAGTTCTTC.

The chain couples TRBV7-9 to TRBJ1-4, with D unresolved. The CDR3 covers 14 residues. Between the trimmed V and J ends, which lost 6 bases and 1 base, there was a span of 9 bases. CDR1 is SEHNR and CDR2 is FQNEAQ in the germline V gene (reference sequence). The CDR3 DNA follows: TGTGCCAGCAGGAGGGCAGAAACTAATGAAAAACTGTTTTTT. Amino acid sequence: CASRRAETNEKLFF.

The chain carries TRBV29-1 and TRBJ2-7, with 9 bases fitting TRBD1. V was pared by 3 bases and J by 5 bases, with 8 bases of the junction left unmatched. There are 14 residues in the CDR3. Germline V gives CDR1 SQVTM, CDR2 ANQGSEA. The CDR3 nucleotides are TGCAGCGTTGAGTTGGGACAGGGTCCCCACGAGCAGTACTTC. Translated, it gives CSVELGQGPHEQYF.

The V call is TRBV10-3, the J call TRBJ1-1; tentative D call: TRBD1 (6 bases). The CDR3 runs to 12 residues. Between the trimmed V and J ends, which lost 6 bases and 4 bases, there was a span of 9 bases. Germline CDR1 and CDR2: ENHRY and SYGVKD. CDR3 in DNA: TGTGCCATCAGGGAGACAGGCACTGAAGCTTTCTTT. Translation gives CAIRETGTEAFF.

This clone was seen just once. The CDR3: CASSFPRQERYGYTF. The CDR3 DNA sequence: TGTGCCAGCAGTTTCCCCCGGCAGGAACGCTATGGCTACACCTTC. J is TRBJ1-2 and V is TRBV28; D gene uncertain. CDR3 length: 15 residues. Germline V CDR1 and CDR2: MDHEN, SYDVKM. The ends were cut back, 3 bases at V and 4 bases at J, with 15 bases in the middle.

This chain joins TRBV7-9 and TRBJ1-2; 9 positions agree with TRBD1. Germline values: CDR1 SEHNR, CDR2 FQNEAQ (reference sequence). Trimming removed 5 bases from V and 2 bases from J; junction bases left unmatched: 6. The CDR3 totals 15 residues. CDR3 protein: CASSPGTGTNYGYTF. The CDR3 region has the DNA TGTGCCAGCAGCCCCGGGACAGGGACAAACTATGGCTACACCTTC.

The chain uses TRBV7-9 and TRBJ2-3; D is ambiguous. V lost 4 bases and J 0 bases, leaving 8 bases between the germline ends. This CDR3 contains 14 residues. The germline V gene encodes CDR1 SEHNR and CDR2 FQNEAQ (reference sequence). The CDR3 region has the DNA TGTGCCAGCAGCTCCCACTCTAGCACAGATACGCAGTATTTT. Protein product: CASSSHSSTDTQYF.

V is TRBV11-2 and J is TRBJ2-5, with a tentative D call TRBD2 (6 bases). The CDR3 contains 17 residues. Per germline, CDR1 SGHAT and CDR2 FQNNGV. V dropped 1 base and J dropped 5 bases, with 20 bases sitting between them. The CDR3 sequence: CASSLGGLPGPVETQYF. The CDR3, as DNA: TGTGCCAGCAGCTTAGGGGGACTTCCGGGTCCTGTGGAGACCCAGTACTTC.

This clone was counted a single time. The V call is TRBV28, the J call TRBJ1-4; maybe TRBD1 (6 bases). Germline assignment: CDR1 MDHEN and CDR2 SYDVKM. The CDR3 loop spans 16 amino acids. V was pared by 5 bases and J by 3 bases, with 16 bases between. CDR3 coding DNA: TGTGCCAGCAGTGAGGACAGAATTATCCCTAATGAAAAACTGTTTTTT. It is translated as CASSEDRIIPNEKLFF.

The rearrangement links TRBV6-5 to TRBJ1-3; D might be TRBD1 (6 bases). The CDR3 spans 15 residues. CDR1 is MNHEY, CDR2 SVGAGI, per germline. The V end was cut by 6 bases, the J end by 0 bases, with 12 bases between. CDR3 region: CASRPGQSSGNTIYF. The CDR3 coding sequence is TGTGCCAGCAGGCCAGGACAGTCCTCTGGAAACACCATATATTTT.

This rearrangement joins TRBV7-9 to TRBJ2-4; 7 bases fit TRBD2. With 5 bases clipped from V and 2 bases from J, the junction kept 6 bases outside the gene matches. Looked up from germline, CDR1 is SEHNR and CDR2 is FQNEAQ (reference sequence). The CDR3 loop spans 15 amino acids. In DNA, the CDR3 is TGTGCCAGCAGCGTCGAGCGGGGTACCAAAAACATTCAGTACTTC. Encoded protein: CASSVERGTKNIQYF.